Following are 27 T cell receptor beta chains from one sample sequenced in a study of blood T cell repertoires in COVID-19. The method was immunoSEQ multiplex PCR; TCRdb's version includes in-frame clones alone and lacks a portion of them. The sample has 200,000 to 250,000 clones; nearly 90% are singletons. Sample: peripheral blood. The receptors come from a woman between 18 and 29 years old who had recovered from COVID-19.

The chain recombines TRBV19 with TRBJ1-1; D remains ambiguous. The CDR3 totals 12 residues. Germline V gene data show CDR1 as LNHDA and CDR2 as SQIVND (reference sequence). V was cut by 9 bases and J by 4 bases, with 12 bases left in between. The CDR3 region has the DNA TGTGCCAGCCGTACTGGCGGCACTGAAGCTTTCTTT. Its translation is CASRTGGTEAFF.

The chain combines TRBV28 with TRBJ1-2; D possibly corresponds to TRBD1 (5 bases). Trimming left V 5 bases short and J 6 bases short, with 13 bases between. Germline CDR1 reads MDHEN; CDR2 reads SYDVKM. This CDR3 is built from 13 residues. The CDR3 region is CASSLDRLDGYTF. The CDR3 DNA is TGTGCCAGCAGTCTAGACAGATTGGATGGCTACACCTTC.

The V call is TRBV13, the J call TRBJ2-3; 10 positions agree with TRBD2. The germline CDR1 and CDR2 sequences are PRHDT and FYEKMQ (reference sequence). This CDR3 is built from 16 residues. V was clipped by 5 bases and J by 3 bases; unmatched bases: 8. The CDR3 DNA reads TGTGCCAGCAGCCCCCTTCTAGCGGGAGAAACAGATACGCAGTATTTT. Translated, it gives CASSPLLAGETDTQYF.

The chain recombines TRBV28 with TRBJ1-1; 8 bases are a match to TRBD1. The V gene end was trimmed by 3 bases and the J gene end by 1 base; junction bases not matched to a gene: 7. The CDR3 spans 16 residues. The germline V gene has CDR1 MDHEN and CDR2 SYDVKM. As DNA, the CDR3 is TGTGCCAGCAGTTTGGGGGAGACAGGGGAGAACACTGAAGCTTTCTTT. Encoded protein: CASSLGETGENTEAFF.

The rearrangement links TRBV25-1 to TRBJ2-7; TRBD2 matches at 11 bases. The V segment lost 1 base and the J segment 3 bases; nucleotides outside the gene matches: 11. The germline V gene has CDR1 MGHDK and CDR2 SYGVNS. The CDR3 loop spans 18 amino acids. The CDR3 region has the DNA TGTGCCAGCAGTGAATTCTCCCCTGGGACTAGCGGAAACTACGAGCAGTACTTC. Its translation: CASSEFSPGTSGNYEQYF.

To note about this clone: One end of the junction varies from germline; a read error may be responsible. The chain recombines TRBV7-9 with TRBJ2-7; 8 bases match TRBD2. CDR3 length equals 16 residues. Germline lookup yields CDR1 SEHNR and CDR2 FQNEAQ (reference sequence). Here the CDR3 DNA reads TGTGCCAGCATCTTAAATGCGGCGGGAGGAGACTACGAGCAGTACTTC. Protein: CASILNAAGGDYEQYF.

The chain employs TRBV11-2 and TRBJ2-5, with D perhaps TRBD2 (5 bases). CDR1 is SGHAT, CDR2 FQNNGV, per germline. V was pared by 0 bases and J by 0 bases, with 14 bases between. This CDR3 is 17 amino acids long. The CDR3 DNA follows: TGTGCCAGCAGCTTAGACGGGGTAGCGCATTACCAAGAGACCCAGTACTTC. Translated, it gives CASSLDGVAHYQETQYF.

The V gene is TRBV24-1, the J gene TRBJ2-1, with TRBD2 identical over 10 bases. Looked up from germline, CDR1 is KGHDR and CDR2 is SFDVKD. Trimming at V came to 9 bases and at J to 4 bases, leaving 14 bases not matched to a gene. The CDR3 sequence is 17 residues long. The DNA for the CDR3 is TGTGCCACCGGACTAGCGGAGACGGAGGGATATTACAATGAGCAGTTCTTC. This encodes CATGLAETEGYYNEQFF.

The CDR3 DNA reads TGTGCCAGCAGCTTAGCAGACCCTAGACAGGGAGGCTATAATTCACCCCTCCACTTT. Its protein is CASSLADPRQGGYNSPLHF. The V call is TRBV7-9, the J call TRBJ1-6; 7 positions agree with TRBD1. V lost 0 bases to trimming and J lost 3 bases; unmatched junction nucleotides: 11. Germline V gene data show CDR1 as SEHNR and CDR2 as FQNEAQ (reference sequence). The length of the CDR3 is 19 residues.

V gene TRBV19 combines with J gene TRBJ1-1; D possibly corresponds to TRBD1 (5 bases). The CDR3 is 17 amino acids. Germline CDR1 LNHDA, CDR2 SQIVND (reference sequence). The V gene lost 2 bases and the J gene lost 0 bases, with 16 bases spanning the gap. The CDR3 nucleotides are TGTGCCAGTAGTATAAGGAGAGGAGACAGAGTGAACACTGAAGCTTTCTTT. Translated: CASSIRRGDRVNTEAFF.

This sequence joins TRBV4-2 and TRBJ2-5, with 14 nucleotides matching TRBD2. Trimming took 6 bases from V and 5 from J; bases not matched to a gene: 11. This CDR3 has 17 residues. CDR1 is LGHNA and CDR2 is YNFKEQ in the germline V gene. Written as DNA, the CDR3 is TGTGCCAGCAGTCCTCTCTCGGGACTAGCGGGAGTGGAGACCCAGTACTTC. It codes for CASSPLSGLAGVETQYF.

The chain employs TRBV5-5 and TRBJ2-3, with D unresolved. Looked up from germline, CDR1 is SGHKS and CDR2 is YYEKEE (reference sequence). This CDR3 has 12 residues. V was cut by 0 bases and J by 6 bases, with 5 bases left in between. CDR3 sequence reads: CASSLVRDTQYF. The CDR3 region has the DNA TGTGCCAGCAGCTTGGTACGGGATACGCAGTATTTT.

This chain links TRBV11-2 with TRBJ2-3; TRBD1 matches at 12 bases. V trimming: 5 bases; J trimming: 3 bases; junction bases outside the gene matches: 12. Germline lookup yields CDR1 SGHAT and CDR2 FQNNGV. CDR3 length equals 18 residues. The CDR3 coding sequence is TGTGCCAGCAGCCTAATAGCACCGGGACAGGGGGCAACAGATACGCAGTATTTT. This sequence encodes CASSLIAPGQGATDTQYF. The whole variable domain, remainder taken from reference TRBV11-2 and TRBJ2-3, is EAGVAQSPRYKIIEKRQSVAFWCNPISGHATLYWYQQILGQGPKLLIQFQNNGVVDDSQLPKDRFSAERLKGVDSTLKIQPAKLEDSAVYLCASSLIAPGQGATDTQYFGPGTRLTVL.

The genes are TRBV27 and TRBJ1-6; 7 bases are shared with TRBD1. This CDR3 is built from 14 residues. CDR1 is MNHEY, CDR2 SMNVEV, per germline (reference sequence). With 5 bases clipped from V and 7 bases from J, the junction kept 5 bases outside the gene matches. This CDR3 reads CASSIRDRNSPLHF. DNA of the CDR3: TGTGCCAGCAGTATAAGGGACAGAAATTCACCCCTCCACTTT.

The CDR3 region is CASRPRAAWGYTF. As DNA, the CDR3 is TGTGCCAGCAGGCCGAGGGCTGCCTGGGGCTACACCTTC. The gene calls are TRBV19 and TRBJ1-2; D not certain. CDR1 and CDR2 from the germline V gene are LNHDA and SQIVND (reference sequence). Between the trimmed V and J ends, which lost 9 bases and 8 bases, there was a span of 19 bases. This CDR3 has 13 amino acids.

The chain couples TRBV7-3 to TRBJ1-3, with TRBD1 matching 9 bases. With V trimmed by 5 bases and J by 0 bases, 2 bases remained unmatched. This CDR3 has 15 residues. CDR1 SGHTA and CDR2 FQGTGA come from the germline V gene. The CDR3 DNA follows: TGTGCCAGCAGCCCGACAGGGGGCTCTGGAAACACCATATATTTT. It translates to CASSPTGGSGNTIYF.

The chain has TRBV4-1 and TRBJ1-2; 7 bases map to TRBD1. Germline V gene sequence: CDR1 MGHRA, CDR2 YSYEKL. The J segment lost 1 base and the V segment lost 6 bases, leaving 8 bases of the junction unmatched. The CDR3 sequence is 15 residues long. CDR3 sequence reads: CASSYETGINYGYTF. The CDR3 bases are TGCGCCAGCAGTTACGAGACAGGGATTAACTATGGCTACACCTTC.

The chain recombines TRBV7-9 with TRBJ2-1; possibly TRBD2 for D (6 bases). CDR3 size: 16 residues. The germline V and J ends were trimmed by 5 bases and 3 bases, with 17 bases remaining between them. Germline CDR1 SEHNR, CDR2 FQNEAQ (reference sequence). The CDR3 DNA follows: TGTGCCAGCAGCCGGGTCGCCGGGGGACTCTACAATGAGCAGTTCTTC. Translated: CASSRVAGGLYNEQFF.

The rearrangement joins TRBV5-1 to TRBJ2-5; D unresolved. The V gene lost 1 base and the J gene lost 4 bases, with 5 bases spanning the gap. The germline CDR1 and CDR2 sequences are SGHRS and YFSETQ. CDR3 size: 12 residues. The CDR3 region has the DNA TGCGCCAGCAGCTTGACTCGAGAGACCCAGTACTTC. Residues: CASSLTRETQYF.

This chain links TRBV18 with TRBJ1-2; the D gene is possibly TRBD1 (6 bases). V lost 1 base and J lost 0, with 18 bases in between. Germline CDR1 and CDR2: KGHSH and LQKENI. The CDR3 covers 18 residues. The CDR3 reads CASSPLVGRGRANYGYTF. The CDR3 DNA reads TGTGCCAGCTCACCACTTGTAGGCAGGGGCAGAGCTAACTATGGCTACACCTTC.

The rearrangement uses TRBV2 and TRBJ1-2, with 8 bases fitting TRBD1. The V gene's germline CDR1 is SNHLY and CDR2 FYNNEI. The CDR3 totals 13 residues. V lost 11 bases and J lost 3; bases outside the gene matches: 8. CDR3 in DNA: TGTGCCGGGGCGACAGGGGAATACTATGGCTACACCTTC. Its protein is CAGATGEYYGYTF.

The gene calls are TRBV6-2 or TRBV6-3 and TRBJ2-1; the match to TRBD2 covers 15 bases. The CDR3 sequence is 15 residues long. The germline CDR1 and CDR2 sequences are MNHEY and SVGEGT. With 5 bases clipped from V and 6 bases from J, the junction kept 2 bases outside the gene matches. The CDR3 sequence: CASSRTSGRVNEQFF. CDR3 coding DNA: TGTGCCAGCAGTAGGACTAGCGGGAGGGTCAATGAGCAGTTCTTC.

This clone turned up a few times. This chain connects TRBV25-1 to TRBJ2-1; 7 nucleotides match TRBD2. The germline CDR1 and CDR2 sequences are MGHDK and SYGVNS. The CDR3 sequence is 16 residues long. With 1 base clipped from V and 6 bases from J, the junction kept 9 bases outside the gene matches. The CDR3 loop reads CASSESEWERGNEQFF. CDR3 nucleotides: TGTGCCAGCAGTGAATCCGAGTGGGAGCGGGGCAATGAGCAGTTCTTC.

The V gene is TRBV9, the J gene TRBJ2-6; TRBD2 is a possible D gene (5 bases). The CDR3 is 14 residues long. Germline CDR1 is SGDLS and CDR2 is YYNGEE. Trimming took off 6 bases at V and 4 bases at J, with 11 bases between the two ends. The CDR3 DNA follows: TGTGCCAGCATCGGGCCTAGCGGGGCCAACGTCCTGACTTTC. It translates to CASIGPSGANVLTF.

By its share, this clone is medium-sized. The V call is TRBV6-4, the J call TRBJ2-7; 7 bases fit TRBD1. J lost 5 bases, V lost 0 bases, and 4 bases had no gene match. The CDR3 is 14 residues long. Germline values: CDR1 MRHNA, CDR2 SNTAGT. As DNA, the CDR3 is TGTGCCAGCAGTGACTCGACAGGGTCGGACGAGCAGTACTTC. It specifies CASSDSTGSDEQYF.

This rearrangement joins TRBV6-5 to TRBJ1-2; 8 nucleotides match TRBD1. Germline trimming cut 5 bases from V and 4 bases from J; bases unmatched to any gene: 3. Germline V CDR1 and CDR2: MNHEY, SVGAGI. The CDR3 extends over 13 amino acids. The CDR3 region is CASSQQGGYGYTF. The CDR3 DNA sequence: TGTGCCAGCAGTCAACAGGGGGGCTATGGCTACACCTTC.

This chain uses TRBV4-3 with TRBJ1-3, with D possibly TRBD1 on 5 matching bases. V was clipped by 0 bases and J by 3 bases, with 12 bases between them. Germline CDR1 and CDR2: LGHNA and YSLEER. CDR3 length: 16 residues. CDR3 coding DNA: TGCGCCAGCAGCCAAGATTTCCAGGGAATTGGAAACACCATATATTTT. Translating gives CASSQDFQGIGNTIYF.